This is a list of T cell receptor beta chains from one sample in a study of cytomegalovirus exposure and HLA in healthy donors. Method: immunoSEQ multiplex PCR; TCRdb's copy keeps in-frame clones and lacks some. The data show more than 150,000 clones, about four fifths seen once. Material: PBMCs. All receptors derive from a woman younger than 45 in good health and CMV-seronegative. CDR3s include the opening cysteine and the closing phenylalanine or tryptophan. The D gene is left open where the match is weak. Part of the rows lack a size; the others show once, few, many or a class for expanded clones.

d_call j_call v_call clone_size cdr3_nt cdr3_aa
TRBD2 TRBJ2-1 TRBV6-4 - TGTGCCAGCAGTGATTGGAGCGGGGGGGCGTACAATGAGCAGTTCTTC CASSDWSGGAYNEQFF
TRBD2 TRBJ2-1 TRBV5-4 - TGTGCCAGCAGCCGGGGGGAGGCCTACAATGAGCAGTTCTTC CASSRGEAYNEQFF
- TRBJ1-3 TRBV19 once TGTGCCAGTAGTATGAATCGGGCCATATATTTT CASSMNRAIYF
TRBD1 TRBJ1-4 TRBV27 - TGTGCCAGCAGTTTCGGGCCGCACACAGGGGGGAATGAAAAACTGTTTTTT CASSFGPHTGGNEKLFF
- TRBJ2-2 TRBV5-6 - TGTGCCAGCAGCTTTGTTTCAGAGAACACCGGGGAGCTGTTTTTT CASSFVSENTGELFF
TRBD1 TRBJ1-1 TRBV15 - TGTGCCACCAGGGACAGGGATGGTTTAACTGAAGCTTTCTTT CATRDRDGLTEAFF
TRBD1 TRBJ2-7 TRBV30 - TGTGCCTGGAGTGTAGGGACAGGGGGGTACGAGCAGTACTTC CAWSVGTGGYEQYF
TRBD1 TRBJ1-1 TRBV7-9 few TGTGCCAGCAGCGTCGGGACAGCTTACACTGAAGCTTTCTTT CASSVGTAYTEAFF
- TRBJ2-2 TRBV11-2 - TGTGCCAGCAGCCCCAGGGGGGCCGTGGCCGGGGAGCTGTTTTTT CASSPRGAVAGELFF
TRBD2 TRBJ2-5 TRBV7-6 - TGTGCCAGCAGCTTAAGTTCTAGCGGGGGCCTATTACAAGAGACCCAGTACTTC CASSLSSSGGLLQETQYF
- TRBJ2-3 TRBV4-1 - TGCGCCAGCAGCCAAGACCCCGTAGATACGCAGTATTTT CASSQDPVDTQYF
TRBD1 TRBJ2-7 TRBV25-1 - TGTGCCAGCAGACAGGGACAGATGGTTGAGCAGTACTTC CASRQGQMVEQYF
- TRBJ1-2 TRBV19 once TGTGCCAGTAAAAGGGAGTATGGCTACACCTTC CASKREYGYTF
- TRBJ1-6 TRBV25-1 - TGTGCCAGCAGTGAGGGTCTAGAGGCGGCCCTTTGGTCACCCCTCCACTTT CASSEGLEAALWSPLHF
- TRBJ1-2 TRBV4-3 - TGCGCCAGCAGCCAAGTTGGGGCGTCCTATGGCTACACCTTC CASSQVGASYGYTF
TRBD2 TRBJ2-2 TRBV5-1 - TGCGCCAGCAGCTTGGAACTAGCGGGGAACGGGGAGCTGTTTTTT CASSLELAGNGELFF
- TRBJ1-1 TRBV18 - TGTGCCAGCTCGGCTTCCGTCTCGAACACTGAAGCTTTCTTT CASSASVSNTEAFF
- TRBJ2-5 TRBV21-1 - TGTGCCAGCAGCCACCGGGATCCAGGAGAGACCCAGTACTTC CASSHRDPGETQYF
TRBD2 TRBJ2-7 TRBV5-6 - TGTGCCAGCAGCCTCGCAGCTAGCGGGGGCCTTAGCTACGAGCAGTACTTC CASSLAASGGLSYEQYF
TRBD2 TRBJ2-3 TRBV19 - TGTGCCACCATGGGGGGGACTAGCACAGATACGCAGTATTTT CATMGGTSTDTQYF
TRBD1 TRBJ2-7 TRBV6-5 - TGTGCCAGCAGTTACAAGGGGGCCGTATCCTACGAGCAGTACTTC CASSYKGAVSYEQYF
TRBD1 TRBJ2-1 TRBV10-2 - TGCGCCAGCAAGCGTGGGGACAGGGGCTACAATGAGCAGTTCTTC CASKRGDRGYNEQFF
- TRBJ2-3 TRBV7-8 - TGTGCCTCGGGGGGCAGACTAAGCACAGATACGCAGTATTTT CASGGRLSTDTQYF
TRBD1 TRBJ2-1 TRBV29-1 - TGCAGCGTTTCCTTCACCGACAGGGGCGCCTACAATGAGCAGTTCTTC CSVSFTDRGAYNEQFF
- TRBJ1-6 TRBV6-5 - TGTGCCAGCAGTTACGCCTCGGGGGGCTCTAATTCACCCCTCCACTTT CASSYASGGSNSPLHF
TRBD2 TRBJ2-2 TRBV19 - TGTGCCAGTAGTATATTGGGACTAGCAGACACCGGGGAGCTGTTTTTT CASSILGLADTGELFF
- TRBJ2-1 TRBV27 few TGTGCCAGCAGTTTGATAGGGGATGAGCAGTTCTTC CASSLIGDEQFF
TRBD1 TRBJ1-5 TRBV30 - TGTGCCTGCTCGGGACAGGCTAATCAGCCCCAGCATTTT CACSGQANQPQHF
- TRBJ1-5 TRBV2 few TGTGCCAGCAGTGAAGTCAGGGCACCCAATAGCAATCAGCCCCAGCATTTT CASSEVRAPNSNQPQHF
TRBD1 TRBJ1-1 TRBV30 - TGTGCCCGACACCAGGGGGCCGGTGAAGCTTTCTTT CARHQGAGEAFF
TRBD1 TRBJ2-7 TRBV19 - TGTGCCAGTAGTCCGACCGGGACAGGGCTCCACGAGCAGTACTTC CASSPTGTGLHEQYF
- TRBJ1-2 TRBV19 - TGTGCCAGTAGTATTAGGCAGGACTATGGCTACACCTTC CASSIRQDYGYTF
- TRBJ1-5 TRBV4-1 - TGCGCCAGCAGCCAAGCGGTCAATCAGCCCCAGCATTTT CASSQAVNQPQHF
TRBD1 TRBJ1-1 TRBV27 - TGTGCCAGCAGAAGACAGGGACCGAACACTGAAGCTTTCTTT CASRRQGPNTEAFF
TRBD1 TRBJ2-7 TRBV6-5 - TGTGCCAGCAGCGAAACGTCCGGGACAGGGCAGTACTTC CASSETSGTGQYF
TRBD2 TRBJ2-1 TRBV20-1 - TGCAGTGCTCGGGGGGGAAATGAGCAGTTCTTC CSARGGNEQFF
TRBD2 TRBJ2-4 TRBV7-9 - TGTGCCAGCAGTAGGGGAGGGACAGCCAAAAACATTCAGTACTTC CASSRGGTAKNIQYF
- TRBJ2-3 TRBV20-1 - TGCAGTGCTCTAGAAGTAGATACGCAGTATTTT CSALEVDTQYF
- TRBJ1-1 TRBV10-1 - TGCGCCAGCAGTGATTACAGGGCGGGTAGCAACACTGAAGCTTTCTTT CASSDYRAGSNTEAFF
TRBD2 TRBJ2-3 TRBV6-5 - TGTGCCAGCAGCCATCTAGCGGGGGGGCAAGATACGCAGTATTTT CASSHLAGGQDTQYF
TRBD2 TRBJ2-2 TRBV2 - TGTGCCAGCAGGACTAGCGGGGGAACCACCGGGGAGCTGTTTTTT CASRTSGGTTGELFF
- TRBJ1-2 TRBV2 once TGTGCCAGCAGTGTGCTAGCAGCAGCTAACTATGGCTACACCTTC CASSVLAAANYGYTF
- TRBJ1-4 TRBV7-2 - TGTGCCAGCAGCGCTGCTGCTGGAGATGAAAAACTGTTTTTT CASSAAAGDEKLFF
TRBD1 TRBJ2-7 TRBV5-6 few TGTGCCAGCGGGGGATGGGACAGTTTGTACGAGCAGTACTTC CASGGWDSLYEQYF